These T cell receptor beta chains were read from a single sample in a study of early T cells in non-severe SARS-CoV-2 infection. TCRdb independently ran MiXCR on the 5' RACE reads; one entry per CDR3 protein. The data hold tens of thousands of distinct CDR3 sequences, with around 12% observed a single time. Material for sequencing was whole blood. These TCRs come from an adult who was a healthcare worker with PCR-confirmed SARS-CoV-2 infection or an uninfected control (not recorded which). CDR3s include the opening cysteine and the closing phenylalanine or tryptophan. Each record gives: V gene, J gene, D gene, clone size, CDR3 protein, CDR3 DNA. The D gene is left open where the match is weak. The size entry is marked missing in some rows and otherwise reads once, few, many or a size class.

>TRBV28|TRBJ1-5|TRBD1|.
CASRGAGGKNQPQHF
TGTGCCAGCAGGGGCGCAGGGGGAAAAAATCAGCCCCAGCATTTT
>TRBV7-9|TRBJ1-1|.|many
CASSQPRQKNTEAFF
TGTGCCAGCAGCCAACCACGCCAGAAGAACACTGAAGCTTTCTTT
>TRBV3-1|TRBJ2-7|.|once
CASSQGQFLIYEQYF
TGTGCCAGCAGCCAAGGCCAGTTTCTCATCTACGAGCAGTACTTC
>TRBV2|TRBJ2-3|TRBD1|many
CASMLTGGFADTQYF
TGTGCCAGCATGCTGACAGGGGGCTTCGCAGATACGCAGTATTTT
>TRBV21-1|TRBJ2-3|.|.
CASSKDGGDRGTDTQYF
TGTGCCAGCAGCAAAGACGGCGGGGACAGGGGCACAGATACGCAGTATTTT
>TRBV5-1|TRBJ2-7|TRBD2|many
CASSLRTSGAYEQYF
TGCGCCAGCAGCTTGAGGACTAGCGGGGCCTACGAGCAGTACTTC
>TRBV30|TRBJ1-1|.|few
CAWSIQMNTEAFF
TGTGCCTGGAGTATTCAGATGAACACTGAAGCTTTCTTT
>TRBV10-2|TRBJ1-5|.|many
CASSWTDTNQPQHF
TGCGCCAGCAGTTGGACAGATACCAATCAGCCCCAGCATTTT
>TRBV27|TRBJ2-7|TRBD2|many
CASSAYRGGRGEQYF
TGTGCCAGCAGTGCCTATCGCGGGGGGCGGGGCGAGCAGTACTTC
>TRBV18|TRBJ1-2|TRBD1|.
CASSPDRDPPPDGYTF
TGTGCCAGCTCACCGGACAGGGACCCTCCCCCAGATGGCTACACCTTC
>TRBV28|TRBJ1-2|.|few
CASSKTQGHYTF
TGTGCCAGCAGCAAAACACAGGGACACTACACCTTC
>TRBV11-2|TRBJ2-3|TRBD1|.
CASSLSTGGGTDTQYF
TGTGCCAGCAGCTTAAGCACAGGGGGAGGCACAGATACGCAGTATTTT
>TRBV7-8|TRBJ2-7|TRBD2|many
CASSLQITSGSPYEQYF
TGTGCCAGCAGCTTACAAATAACTAGCGGGTCGCCCTACGAGCAGTACTTC
>TRBV12-3/TRBV12-4|TRBJ2-3|TRBD1|many
CASSLGNRGLEQYF
TGTGCCAGCAGTTTGGGGAACAGGGGGCTCGAGCAGTATTTT
>TRBV28|TRBJ1-2|.|few
CASSLGSYGYTF
TGTGCCAGCAGTTTAGGCTCCTATGGCTACACCTTC
>TRBV20-1|TRBJ1-1|.|many
CSASPRTVNTEAFF
TGCAGTGCTAGCCCCCGGACAGTTAACACTGAAGCTTTCTTT
>TRBV29-1|TRBJ2-3|.|many
CSVDDSTDTQYF
TGCAGCGTCGACGACAGCACAGATACGCAGTATTTT
>TRBV6-2/TRBV6-3|TRBJ2-7|.|many
CATNRGGYPEQYF
TGTGCCACCAACCGAGGGGGATATCCCGAGCAGTACTTC
>TRBV7-2|TRBJ2-3|.|.
CASSLRTRNTDTQYF
TGTGCCAGCAGCTTAAGGACAAGAAATACAGATACGCAGTATTTT
>TRBV5-1|TRBJ2-7|TRBD1|many
CASSGTGDYEQYF
TGCGCCAGCAGCGGGACAGGTGACTACGAGCAGTACTTC
>TRBV29-1|TRBJ2-1|TRBD2|many
CSVDSPGLGLNEQFF
TGCAGCGTCGATTCACCGGGACTAGGACTCAATGAGCAGTTCTTC
>TRBV12-5|TRBJ2-5|.|many
CASRTTKTQYF
TGTGCTAGCCGGACTACAAAGACCCAGTACTTC
>TRBV5-1|TRBJ2-6|TRBD1|.
CASSATGGFGANVLTF
TGCGCCAGCAGCGCTACAGGGGGCTTCGGGGCCAACGTCCTGACTTTC
>TRBV5-1|TRBJ1-2|TRBD1|few
CASSLGTGGLRGYTF
TGCGCCAGCAGCTTGGGGACAGGGGGTCTCCGCGGCTACACCTTC
>TRBV28|TRBJ1-2|.|.
CASSFLDYGYTF
TGTGCCAGCAGTTTCCTCGACTATGGCTACACCTTC
>TRBV3-1|TRBJ2-1|.|few
CASSQAAVVGEQFF
TGTGCCAGCAGCCAAGCAGCGGTGGTCGGTGAGCAGTTCTTC
>TRBV3-1|TRBJ2-1|.|many
CASSHEFEQFF
TGTGCCAGCAGCCACGAGTTTGAGCAGTTCTTC
>TRBV15|TRBJ2-7|TRBD2|many
CATSRDKSGRAYEQYF
TGTGCCACCAGCAGAGATAAGAGCGGGAGAGCCTACGAGCAGTACTTC
>TRBV20-1|TRBJ2-3|.|few
CSATSLGRGHDTQYF
TGCAGTGCTACCTCTTTAGGGAGGGGGCACGATACGCAGTATTTT
>TRBV19|TRBJ2-7|TRBD1|many
CASSKTGGIYEQYF
TGTGCCAGTAGTAAGACAGGGGGCATCTACGAGCAGTACTTC
>TRBV21-1|TRBJ2-4|.|many
CASSKARVAKNIQYF
TGTGCCAGCAGCAAAGCTAGGGTCGCCAAAAACATTCAGTACTTC
>TRBV11-2|TRBJ2-3|.|few
CASSLARGRYTDTQYF
TGTGCCAGCAGCTTAGCCCGCGGGCGATACACAGATACGCAGTATTTT
>TRBV4-1|TRBJ2-7|.|.
CASSQEGARGSYEQYF
TGCGCCAGCAGCCAAGAAGGGGCCAGGGGCTCCTACGAGCAGTACTTC
>TRBV2|TRBJ2-1|.|many
CASRGYAGGRSLYNEQFF
TGTGCCAGCCGGGGTTATGCTGGGGGACGATCACTCTACAATGAGCAGTTCTTC
>TRBV30|TRBJ1-1|.|many
CAWSVIGGTEAFF
TGTGCCTGGAGTGTAATCGGTGGCACTGAAGCTTTCTTT
>TRBV9|TRBJ2-4|.|many
CASSVGVGAKNIQYF
TGTGCCAGCAGCGTAGGAGTGGGCGCCAAAAACATTCAGTACTTC
>TRBV29-1|TRBJ1-5|TRBD1|many
CSVSGQGQNQPQHF
TGCAGCGTTAGCGGACAGGGACAAAATCAGCCCCAGCATTTT
>TRBV5-1|TRBJ2-7|TRBD2|.
CASSYRVAGNYEQYF
TGCGCCAGCAGCTATCGGGTAGCGGGAAACTACGAGCAGTACTTC